The clone carrying this T cell receptor (beta chain) was found a few times. Its cognate antigen is unknown. This CDR3 has 20 residues. The data derive from a study of identical twins. Whole-study results and caveats: Where beta out-of-frame sequences were concerned, excess twin sharing was weaker.

TCRdb independently ran MiXCR on the 5' RACE reads; one entry per CDR3 protein. The sample consists of some 1,600,000 distinct CDR3 sequences, 25% to 35% of them appearing once. The V gene is TRBV21-1, the J gene TRBJ2-3; TRBD2 is the table's D call, not checked against the DNA. TRBV21-1 is marked as a pseudogene. The origin of this receptor is a newborn girl in good health. The sequenced sample consisted of cord blood. For the CDR3, the DNA is TGTGCCAGCAGCAAAGCGGGGCTAGCGGGGGGGAGTCCTAGCACAGATACGCAGTATTTT. Protein product: CASSKAGLAGGSPSTDTQYF.